This is a list of T cell receptor beta chains from one sample in a study of glioma-infiltrating T cells after dendritic cell vaccination. Profiling relied on immunoSEQ multiplex PCR, and the TCRdb table lists in-frame clones only, not all of them. Of 85,000 to 110,000 clones in the sample, approximately 80% are singletons; the top ten hold about an eighth. The sample in question was blood, obtained before dendritic cell vaccination. The receptors were sampled from a human donor with glioblastoma. Both conserved end residues are part of each CDR3.

J,V,CDR3
TRBJ1-2,TRBV27,CASRRKSVNYGYTF
TRBJ1-1,TRBV29-1,CRHTGGSMNTEAFF
TRBJ2-3,TRBV11-3,CASSLGIWAGPADTQYF
TRBJ2-5,TRBV5-1,CASSVDRGRETQYF
TRBJ1-1,TRBV4-1,CASSQPRGTEAFF
TRBJ2-3,TRBV10-3,CAISVGGQTDTQYF
TRBJ1-3,TRBV28,CASSPRGAGGNTIYF
TRBJ2-2,TRBV29-1,CSVKQGAEINTGELFF
TRBJ2-1,TRBV10-1,CASSESGRNEQFF
TRBJ2-3,TRBV6-5,CASSVDLVTDTQYF
TRBJ2-3,TRBV7-2,CASSLPTEDTQYF
TRBJ1-1,TRBV5-6,CASSETTDSNTEAFF
TRBJ1-2,TRBV29-1,CSPWTGAVGYTF
TRBJ2-7,TRBV19,CASSMGGQGEQYF
TRBJ2-3,TRBV2,CASSGFAQRAYF
TRBJ1-2,TRBV6-6,CASSLQGRANYGYTF
TRBJ2-1,TRBV7-2,CASSLIDEQFF
TRBJ2-1,TRBV7-7,CASSLAWDRPFNEQFF
TRBJ1-3,TRBV7-9,CASSRRGRSGNTIYF
TRBJ2-7,TRBV30,CAWSGGRAYEQYF
TRBJ2-7,TRBV18,CASSPEAGTYEQYF
TRBJ1-3,TRBV5-4,CASSDGQGSFLSGNTIYF
TRBJ1-1,TRBV7-2,CASSAMGAPAFF
TRBJ2-5,TRBV6-5,CASSYVTGRETQYF
TRBJ2-1,TRBV19,CASSISRTSGPYNEQFF
TRBJ2-5,TRBV5-1,CASSLQDRTQETQYF
TRBJ2-1,TRBV4-1,CASRLGNEQFF
TRBJ2-3,TRBV10-1,CASSALAGGCTSDTQYF
TRBJ1-1,TRBV18,CATKGGPGGTEAFF
TRBJ1-1,TRBV18,CASSPEGADTEAFF
TRBJ1-3,TRBV2,CASGTGTFISGNTIYF
TRBJ1-4,TRBV5-1,CASSPLGGPNEKLFF
TRBJ2-3,TRBV30,CAVSGSTDTQYF
TRBJ2-5,TRBV19,CASSIEPPGLAGTSQETQYF
TRBJ2-3,TRBV10-3,CAINPTRGGGATDTQYF
TRBJ1-5,TRBV4-1,CASSQSDRAQPQHF
TRBJ1-5,TRBV2,CASSSDSIIGQPQHF
TRBJ2-1,TRBV5-4,CASSLDFSYNEQFF
TRBJ1-4,TRBV7-8,CASSLGRGRGNEKLFF
TRBJ1-2,TRBV7-2,CASSSVRTGGNGYTF
TRBJ2-2,TRBV25-1,CASSEFGGPNTGELFF
TRBJ1-4,TRBV7-7,CASSWGRNEKLFF
TRBJ1-4,TRBV6-1,CASSVRQGTNEKLFF
TRBJ2-5,TRBV11-3,CASSSRTSGQETQYF
TRBJ1-2,TRBV2,CASKPGGDYGYTF
TRBJ1-1,TRBV6-6,CASSYSETGRTEAFF
TRBJ2-5,TRBV4-3,CASSQDWTGQETQYF
TRBJ2-7,TRBV6-5,CASSRGTGREQYF
TRBJ1-2,TRBV7-9,CASSQPPGGGYGYTF
TRBJ2-1,TRBV5-1,CASSLDGGNEQFF
TRBJ2-1,TRBV4-1,CASSQGLSRDEQFF
TRBJ2-5,TRBV9,CASSVGLQETQYF
TRBJ2-6,TRBV6-5,CASSKDPGHLSVLTF
TRBJ2-7,TRBV19,CASSKRQEAYEQYF
TRBJ2-7,TRBV27,CASSLDRLAYEQYF